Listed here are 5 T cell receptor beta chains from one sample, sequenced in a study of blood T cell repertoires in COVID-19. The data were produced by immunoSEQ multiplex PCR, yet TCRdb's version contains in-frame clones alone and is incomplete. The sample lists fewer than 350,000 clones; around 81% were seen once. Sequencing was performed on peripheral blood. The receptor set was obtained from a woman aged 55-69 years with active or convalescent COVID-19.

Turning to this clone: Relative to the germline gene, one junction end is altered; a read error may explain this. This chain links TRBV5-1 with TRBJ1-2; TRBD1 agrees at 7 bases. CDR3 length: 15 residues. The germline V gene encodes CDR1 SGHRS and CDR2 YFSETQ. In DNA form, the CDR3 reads TGCGCCAGCAGCCCCTCTACCGGGACAGAAGGTTTCGGGGCCTTC. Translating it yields CASSPSTGTEGFGAF.

CDR3 coding DNA: TGCGCCAGCAGCCAAGTGGCGGGGCGCTCCTACGAGCAGTACTTC. It is translated as CASSQVAGRSYEQYF. This chain uses TRBV4-3 with TRBJ2-7; tentatively, D is TRBD2 (6 bases). The germline V gene encodes CDR1 LGHNA and CDR2 YSLEER. V shed 1 base and J shed 0 bases, with 10 bases lying between them. This CDR3 contains 15 residues.

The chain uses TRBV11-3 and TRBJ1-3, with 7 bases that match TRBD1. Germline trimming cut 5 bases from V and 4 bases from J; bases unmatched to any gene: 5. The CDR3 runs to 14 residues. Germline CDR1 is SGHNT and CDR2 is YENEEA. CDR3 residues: CASSLNRGGNTIYF. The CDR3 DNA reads TGTGCCAGCAGCCTCAACAGGGGAGGAAACACCATATATTTT.

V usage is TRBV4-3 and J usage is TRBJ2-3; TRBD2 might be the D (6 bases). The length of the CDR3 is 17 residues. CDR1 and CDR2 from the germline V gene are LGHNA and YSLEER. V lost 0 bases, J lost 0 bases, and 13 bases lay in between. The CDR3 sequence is CASSQDSGLASTDTQYF. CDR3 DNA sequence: TGCGCCAGCAGCCAAGATTCGGGACTCGCGAGCACAGATACGCAGTATTTT.

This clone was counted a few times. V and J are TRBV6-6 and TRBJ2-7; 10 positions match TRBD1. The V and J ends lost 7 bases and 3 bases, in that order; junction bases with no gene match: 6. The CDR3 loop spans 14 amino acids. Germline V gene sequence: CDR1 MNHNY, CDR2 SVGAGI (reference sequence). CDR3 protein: CASTGTGANYEQYF. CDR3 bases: TGTGCCAGCACCGGGACAGGGGCGAACTACGAGCAGTACTTC.